The rows below give T cell receptor beta chains drawn from one sample of a study of T cells after yellow fever vaccination. TCRdb ran MiXCR on the 5' RACE reads and lists one entry per CDR3 protein. The sample has some 110,000 distinct CDR3 sequences, about 7% seen once; the top ten hold over 2.5%. The source material was CD4+ T cells sorted from PBMCs, sampled roughly 45 days after the first yellow fever vaccination. The receptors originated from a man between 18 and 35 years old who received the YFV17D yellow fever vaccine. Each CDR3 is given with its conserved first and last residue. The D gene is left open where the match is weak. Size values are once, few and many counts, or a class for expanded clones, and some rows have none.

j_call: TRBJ2-1
v_call: TRBV20-1
clone_size: many
d_call: TRBD2
cdr3_aa: CSARGVSGIEQFF
cdr3_nt: TGCAGTGCTAGAGGGGTTAGCGGGATTGAGCAGTTCTTC

j_call: TRBJ1-6
v_call: TRBV12-3/TRBV12-4
clone_size: many
d_call: -
cdr3_aa: CASSPGAGAYNSPLHF
cdr3_nt: TGTGCCAGCAGCCCTGGGGCAGGGGCTTATAATTCACCCCTCCACTTT

j_call: TRBJ2-5
v_call: TRBV18
clone_size: few
d_call: TRBD1
cdr3_aa: CASSPGTGLQETQYF
cdr3_nt: TGTGCCAGCTCACCTGGGACAGGTCTCCAAGAGACCCAGTACTTC

j_call: TRBJ2-3
v_call: TRBV19
clone_size: -
d_call: TRBD2
cdr3_aa: CASSIGLAADTQYF
cdr3_nt: TGTGCCAGTAGTATCGGCCTAGCGGCAGATACGCAGTATTTT

j_call: TRBJ1-3
v_call: TRBV29-1
clone_size: many
d_call: -
cdr3_aa: CSARTGNTIYF
cdr3_nt: TGCAGCGCCCGTACCGGAAACACCATATATTTT

j_call: TRBJ2-5
v_call: TRBV20-1
clone_size: many
d_call: TRBD2
cdr3_aa: CSAPRSGRNRETQYF
cdr3_nt: TGCAGTGCTCCTCGTAGCGGGAGAAACCGAGAGACCCAGTACTTC

j_call: TRBJ1-5
v_call: TRBV28
clone_size: many
d_call: -
cdr3_aa: CAYSVNNQPQHF
cdr3_nt: TGTGCCTACTCGGTGAACAATCAGCCCCAGCATTTT

j_call: TRBJ1-1
v_call: TRBV29-1
clone_size: -
d_call: TRBD1
cdr3_aa: CSVSGGGNTEAFF
cdr3_nt: TGCAGCGTGTCAGGGGGAGGGAACACTGAAGCTTTCTTT

j_call: TRBJ2-6
v_call: TRBV3-1
clone_size: -
d_call: -
cdr3_aa: CASSQVRSWPTF
cdr3_nt: TGTGCCAGCAGCCAAGTGAGGAGTTGGCCAACTTTC

j_call: TRBJ2-7
v_call: TRBV11-3
clone_size: many
d_call: TRBD1
cdr3_aa: CASSLGSGTGAYEQYF
cdr3_nt: TGTGCCAGCAGCTTAGGCTCCGGGACAGGGGCCTACGAGCAGTACTTC

j_call: TRBJ2-3
v_call: TRBV5-1
clone_size: many
d_call: -
cdr3_aa: CASSLGQNTDTQYF
cdr3_nt: TGCGCCAGCAGCTTGGGACAAAACACAGATACGCAGTATTTT

j_call: TRBJ2-7
v_call: TRBV7-2
clone_size: -
d_call: -
cdr3_aa: CASSLAALVFYEQYF
cdr3_nt: TGTGCCAGCAGCTTAGCAGCTCTAGTCTTCTACGAGCAGTACTTC

j_call: TRBJ1-3
v_call: TRBV5-1
clone_size: -
d_call: TRBD1
cdr3_aa: CASSDLPGGAGAGNTIYF
cdr3_nt: TGCGCCAGCAGCGATCTACCAGGGGGCGCGGGCGCTGGAAACACCATATATTTT

j_call: TRBJ2-3
v_call: TRBV5-1
clone_size: many
d_call: -
cdr3_aa: CASSFWGRDTQYF
cdr3_nt: TGCGCCAGCAGCTTCTGGGGGCGGGATACGCAGTATTTT

j_call: TRBJ1-1
v_call: TRBV27
clone_size: many
d_call: -
cdr3_aa: CASNRAGGNTEAFF
cdr3_nt: TGTGCCAGCAACCGCGCAGGTGGGAACACTGAAGCTTTCTTT

j_call: TRBJ2-3
v_call: TRBV2
clone_size: few
d_call: TRBD2
cdr3_aa: CASRQTTSGLTDTQYF
cdr3_nt: TGTGCCAGCAGGCAAACGACTAGCGGCCTCACAGATACGCAGTATTTT

j_call: TRBJ1-2
v_call: TRBV14
clone_size: few
d_call: TRBD1
cdr3_aa: CASSQDHRRQGYGYTF
cdr3_nt: TGTGCCAGCAGCCAAGATCATAGGAGACAGGGCTATGGCTACACCTTC

j_call: TRBJ2-5
v_call: TRBV25-1
clone_size: many
d_call: TRBD1
cdr3_aa: CASSIGQGFEETQYF
cdr3_nt: TGTGCCAGCAGCATTGGACAGGGGTTCGAAGAGACCCAGTACTTC

j_call: TRBJ2-3
v_call: TRBV27
clone_size: many
d_call: -
cdr3_aa: CASSRTEPTDTQYF
cdr3_nt: TGTGCCAGCAGCCGGACAGAACCCACAGATACGCAGTATTTT

j_call: TRBJ1-1
v_call: TRBV12-3/TRBV12-4
clone_size: many
d_call: -
cdr3_aa: CASSFGSGEAFF
cdr3_nt: TGTGCCAGCAGTTTTGGGTCAGGTGAAGCTTTCTTT